This T cell receptor (beta chain) was identified during a study of post-analysis software for immune sequencing data. The overall study: Relapsing-remitting, secondary progressive and progressive-relapsing courses of multiple sclerosis were included.

Each TCR beta cDNA library carried unique molecular identifiers. TCRdb independently ran MiXCR on the PCR reads; one entry per CDR3 protein. This sample has about 810,000 distinct CDR3 sequences, with roughly half found just once. The V and J ends lost 1 base and 1 base, in that order; junction bases with no gene match: 9. CDR1 MGHDK and CDR2 SYGVNS come from the germline V gene. The CDR3 has 17 residues. Whole-study findings and limits: Co-batched samples clustered tightly together by F measure. Patients showed TRBV5-6, TRBV5-1 and TRBV20-1 among 4 or 5 TRBV segments more frequent than in controls.

To note about this clonotype: The antigen remains unidentified.

The sequenced sample was blood. The receptor was derived from a girl aged 10 to 17 with multiple sclerosis. The chain uses TRBV25-1 and TRBJ2-7, with 8 bases matching TRBD1. The DNA of the CDR3 is TGTGCCAGCAGTGAATGGGGTCTAAGGACAGGGTCCTACGAGCAGTACTTC. Encoded protein: CASSEWGLRTGSYEQYF.